These T cell receptor beta chains were read from a single sample in a study of T cell responses to AZD1222 COVID-19 vaccine. Clones were read by immunoSEQ multiplex PCR, and TCRdb kept only the in-frame ones, dropping some. The repertoire holds over 65,000 clones, with just under 90% as singletons. The sequencing here drew on peripheral blood, taken on day 0 of AZD1222 vaccination. The receptors originated from an adult in good health. The CDR3 runs from the conserved cysteine through the conserved F or W. A D gene is named only where the DNA matches it firmly. The size field is filled for only some rows; it gives once, few, many or a size class.

TGCGCCAGCAGCGATCGGGACAGGAGTCTAGCCAAAAACATTCAGTACTTC	CASSDRDRSLAKNIQYF	NA	TRBV5-1	TRBJ2-4	TRBD1
TGTGCCAGCAGTGCGATGACAGGGGACACTGAAGCTTTCTTT	CASSAMTGDTEAFF	NA	TRBV6-4	TRBJ1-1	TRBD1
TGCAGCGTTGAAAAGCGGGGACAGTTCGATGAGCAGTTCTTC	CSVEKRGQFDEQFF	NA	TRBV29-1	TRBJ2-1	NA
TGTGCCAGCAGCGCGGGGGACAGCGTCTCTGGGGCCAACGTCCTGACTTTC	CASSAGDSVSGANVLTF	NA	TRBV9	TRBJ2-6	NA
TGTGCCAGCTCACCACGACAGATCTACGAGCAGTACTTC	CASSPRQIYEQYF	NA	TRBV18	TRBJ2-7	NA
TGTGCCAGCAGCCCTCAGCCGGGGGCTGGCAAAAACATTCAGTACTTC	CASSPQPGAGKNIQYF	NA	TRBV3-1/TRBV3-2	TRBJ2-4	NA
TGTGCCAGCAGCTTGGTGGACACTGAAGCTTTCTTT	CASSLVDTEAFF	NA	TRBV5-4	TRBJ1-1	NA
TGTGCCAGCAGCCAAGATACAGGGGGAGGGAGCTCCTACGAGCAGTACTTC	CASSQDTGGGSSYEQYF	NA	TRBV4-2	TRBJ2-7	NA
TGTGCCAGCAGCATAACAGGGGGGGTATATAATTCACCCCTCCACTTT	CASSITGGVYNSPLHF	NA	TRBV21-1	TRBJ1-6	NA
TGTGCCAGCAGTCCCCCGGGCTACGAGCAGTACTTC	CASSPPGYEQYF	NA	TRBV27	TRBJ2-7	NA
TGTGCCAGCAGCTCACCCGGGGACTTCACCGGGGAGCTGTTTTTT	CASSSPGDFTGELFF	NA	TRBV5-4	TRBJ2-2	NA
TGCGCCAGCAGCCAAGATAGGGCGGGAAAACTGTTTTTT	CASSQDRAGKLFF	once	TRBV4-3	TRBJ1-4	NA
TGTGCCAGCAGGTATACGGGACAGAGCACAGATACGCAGTATTTT	CASRYTGQSTDTQYF	NA	TRBV7-6	TRBJ2-3	TRBD1
TGTGCCAGCAGTGGGTTCAGCTCCTACGAGCAGTACTTC	CASSGFSSYEQYF	NA	TRBV7-2	TRBJ2-7	NA
TGTGCCAGCAGAAGCAACAGGGAAGCCTCAGCTTTCTTT	CASRSNREASAFF	NA	TRBV6-5	TRBJ1-1	NA
TGTGCCAGCAGCATAACCCAGGGGGCGCATATCTATGGCTACACCTTC	CASSITQGAHIYGYTF	NA	TRBV27	TRBJ1-2	TRBD1
TGTGCCAGCATCAGTGGAAACACCATATATTTT	CASISGNTIYF	NA	TRBV27	TRBJ1-3	NA
TGTGCCAGCAGCCCCTCTAGTGGGCCCTATGGCTACACCTTC	CASSPSSGPYGYTF	NA	TRBV9	TRBJ1-2	NA
TGTGCCAGCAGCCCCTATCGGGCAGGAGGAGAAGCTTTCTTT	CASSPYRAGGEAFF	NA	TRBV3-1/TRBV3-2	TRBJ1-1	NA
TGTGCCACCAGTGATTACTCGTCGGGCGCCCAGTACTTC	CATSDYSSGAQYF	NA	TRBV24-1	TRBJ2-5	NA
TGTGCCACCTCGAGCTCCTATAATTCACCCCTCCACTTT	CATSSSYNSPLHF	NA	TRBV15	TRBJ1-6	NA
TGTGCCAGCAGCTTAGGCAGGGGGCGCGACGAGCAGTACTTC	CASSLGRGRDEQYF	NA	TRBV11-2	TRBJ2-7	TRBD1
TGTGCCTGGAGTGCACAGGGGAATCAGCCCCAGCATTTT	CAWSAQGNQPQHF	NA	TRBV30	TRBJ1-5	TRBD1
TGTGCCTGGTGTGGACAGGATGAAAAACTGTTTTTT	CAWCGQDEKLFF	NA	TRBV30	TRBJ1-4	TRBD1
TGTGCCAGCAGCGTGGTTTCTGGGGCCAACGTCCTGACTTTC	CASSVVSGANVLTF	few	TRBV7-6	TRBJ2-6	NA
TGTGCCAGCAGCTTGCTGGGGACGGACTATGGCTACACCTTC	CASSLLGTDYGYTF	NA	TRBV5-8	TRBJ1-2	NA
TGTGCCAGCAGCTTTAGCGGGGGCTCTTCAGATACGCAGTATTTT	CASSFSGGSSDTQYF	NA	TRBV7-3	TRBJ2-3	TRBD2
TGTGCCAGCAGTGACCCAGGGGGGTCAAATGAAAAACTGTTTTTT	CASSDPGGSNEKLFF	NA	TRBV2	TRBJ1-4	TRBD1
TGTGCCAGCTCACCTATCCAGGCACCCCAAGAGACCCAGTACTTC	CASSPIQAPQETQYF	NA	TRBV18	TRBJ2-5	NA
TGTGCCAGCAGTTGGCTTGGACAGGGGGCCCATACGCAGTATTTT	CASSWLGQGAHTQYF	NA	TRBV27	TRBJ2-3	TRBD1
TGCGCCAGCAGCTTGGGAGACAGGGACCCTACTTTGGAGAACACCATATATTTT	CASSLGDRDPTLENTIYF	NA	TRBV5-1	TRBJ1-3	TRBD1
TGTGCCAGCAGCGTAGCTGCGGGGATGTTGGACACCGGGGAGCTGTTTTTT	CASSVAAGMLDTGELFF	NA	TRBV9	TRBJ2-2	NA
TGTGCCAGCAGGCGACAGATATTTAAGAACACTGAAGCTTTCTTT	CASRRQIFKNTEAFF	NA	TRBV28	TRBJ1-1	NA
TGTGCCACCAGTGGCGGAACTGGGACGGTCAATGAAAAACTGTTTTTT	CATSGGTGTVNEKLFF	once	TRBV24-1	TRBJ1-4	NA
TGCGCCAGCAGCTTGGGGGCAGGGCTGAACACTGAAGCTTTCTTT	CASSLGAGLNTEAFF	NA	TRBV5-1	TRBJ1-1	NA
TGTGCCACCAGTGCAGCGGGGACCGCCTACAATGAGCAGTTCTTC	CATSAAGTAYNEQFF	NA	TRBV24-1	TRBJ2-1	TRBD2
TGTGCCAGCAGGACGGGGCAAGTAAACACTGAAGCTTTCTTT	CASRTGQVNTEAFF	once	TRBV6-5	TRBJ1-1	NA
TGTGCCAGCAGTCGTCCTAGCGGGACTCCTTCGGGGGAGCAGTACTTC	CASSRPSGTPSGEQYF	NA	TRBV28	TRBJ2-7	TRBD2
TGTGCCACCAGCAGACTCACCCCGGGTTCCCCGTGGGAGACCCAGTACTTC	CATSRLTPGSPWETQYF	NA	TRBV15	TRBJ2-5	NA
TGTGCCAGCTCAAAGGACAGGGGATTCACAGATACGCAGTATTTT	CASSKDRGFTDTQYF	NA	TRBV18	TRBJ2-3	TRBD1
TGTGCCAGTAGTATGGGACGGCTCAATCAGCCCCAGCATTTT	CASSMGRLNQPQHF	NA	TRBV19	TRBJ1-5	NA
TGTGCCAGCAGGGGTGACAGCGAGCAGTACTTC	CASRGDSEQYF	NA	TRBV9	TRBJ2-7	NA
TGTGCCAGCAGCCATGGACAGGGAAGTCAGCCCCAGCATTTT	CASSHGQGSQPQHF	NA	TRBV6-2/TRBV6-3	TRBJ1-5	TRBD1
TGCGCCAGCAGCTCCGGGGGATCCAATCAGCCCCAGCATTTT	CASSSGGSNQPQHF	NA	TRBV5-1	TRBJ1-5	NA
TGCGCCAGCCAGCCAGCGGGGGGGCGAAATGAGCAGTTCTTC	CASQPAGGRNEQFF	NA	TRBV5-1	TRBJ2-1	TRBD2
TGTGCCAGCAGCTTATACGGGAACTATGGCTACACCTTC	CASSLYGNYGYTF	NA	TRBV7-2	TRBJ1-2	NA
TGTGCCAGCAGCCCGACCGGGACAGTTTCCTACGAGCAGTACTTC	CASSPTGTVSYEQYF	NA	TRBV9	TRBJ2-7	TRBD1
TGTGCCTGGAGTTTACTCCTGGGGGAAAAACTGTTTTTT	CAWSLLLGEKLFF	once	TRBV30	TRBJ1-4	NA
TGTGCCAGTAGTCGACAATCCCGGGGGGGTTACGAGCAGTACTTC	CASSRQSRGGYEQYF	NA	TRBV19	TRBJ2-7	TRBD2
TGTGCCAGCAGCCAAGATCAAACTAGAGATACGCAGTATTTT	CASSQDQTRDTQYF	NA	TRBV3-1/TRBV3-2	TRBJ2-3	NA
TGTGCCAGCAGTTTGACAGGGGTTGGGTACGAGCAGTACTTC	CASSLTGVGYEQYF	NA	TRBV11-2	TRBJ2-7	TRBD1
TGTGCCAGCAGCTCACAAAGCGGGGGGGTTTACACAGATACGCAGTATTTT	CASSSQSGGVYTDTQYF	NA	TRBV7-2	TRBJ2-3	TRBD2
TGTGCCACCAGTACGACAGGGACTAACTATGGCTACACCTTC	CATSTTGTNYGYTF	NA	TRBV24-1	TRBJ1-2	TRBD1
TGCGCCAGCAGCTTCACCCTCGGGTGGGGGGCTGAAGCTTTCTTT	CASSFTLGWGAEAFF	few	TRBV5-1	TRBJ1-1	NA
TGTGCCAGCAGCCGCCTTGGGGCCTACAATGAGCAGTTCTTC	CASSRLGAYNEQFF	NA	TRBV6-2/TRBV6-3	TRBJ2-1	NA